These 11 T cell receptor beta chains were all obtained from the same sample, sequenced in a study of shared clonotypes between healthy human individuals. Here immunoSEQ multiplex PCR was the method, and the copy in TCRdb shows in-frame clones only, minus some. The table shows roughly 2.6 million clones, with around 94% occurring only once. Sequences were obtained from naive CD4+ T cells sorted from blood. Subset defined: CD45RA+ positively selected. The source of these receptors is a man aged 18 to 30 in good health.

Comments on this clone: The sample holds other DNA sequences that translate to the same CDR3. The chain links TRBV5-1 to TRBJ2-5; 10 bases line up with TRBD2. Germline V gene data show CDR1 as SGHRS and CDR2 as YFSETQ. The ends lost 2 bases at V and 1 base at J; junction bases unmatched: 2. This CDR3 comprises 15 residues. CDR3 region: CASSLIAGGQETQYF. As DNA, the CDR3 is TGCGCCAGCAGCTTAATAGCGGGGGGCCAAGAGACCCAGTACTTC.

The chain joins TRBV18 to TRBJ1-4; D is perhaps TRBD1 (5 bases). This CDR3 is 13 amino acids long. Germline assignment: CDR1 KGHSH and CDR2 LQKENI. V was trimmed by 0 bases and J by 14 bases, leaving 13 bases between them. The CDR3 bases are TGTGCCAGCTCACCACCTGTCCAGGGACTCCTGTTTTTT. It specifies CASSPPVQGLLFF.

The sample holds one count of this clone. The chain uses TRBV10-3 and TRBJ2-3, with 12 nucleotides matching TRBD2. The CDR3 loop spans 17 amino acids. CDR1 and CDR2 (germline): ENHRY, SYGVKD. J was trimmed by 6 bases and V by 2 bases; bases with no gene match: 9. The CDR3 sequence is CAISELLAGGPIDTQYF. The CDR3 DNA reads as TGTGCCATCAGTGAGCTGCTAGCGGGAGGGCCTATTGATACGCAGTATTTT.

This chain uses TRBV27 with TRBJ1-6; maybe TRBD1 (5 bases). V dropped 2 bases and J dropped 10 bases, with 18 bases sitting between them. Germline V gene lookup returns CDR1 MNHEY and CDR2 SMNVEV (reference sequence). The CDR3 consists of 16 residues. The chain's CDR3 is CASSLLAGAFGSPLHF. CDR3 DNA: TGTGCCAGCAGTTTACTCGCCGGGGCCTTCGGATCACCCCTCCACTTT.

This chain uses TRBV18 with TRBJ2-1; 10 nucleotides agree with TRBD1. V shed 3 bases, J shed 6 bases, and the junction held 8 bases outside the gene matches. This CDR3 region has 16 residues. Germline CDR1 reads KGHSH; CDR2 reads LQKENI. The CDR3 coding sequence is TGTGCCAGCTCACCTGGAGGCGGACAGGGGGGCAATGAGCAGTTCTTC. Residues: CASSPGGGQGGNEQFF. The whole variable domain, remainder taken from reference TRBV18 and TRBJ2-1, is NAGVMQNPRHLVRRRGQEARLRCSPMKGHSHVYWYRQLPEEGLKFMVYLQKENIIDESGMPKERFSAEFPKEGPSILRIQQVVRGDSAAYFCASSPGGGQGGNEQFFGPGTRLTVL.

This clone was observed once. Other DNA sequences in the same sample also yield this CDR3. The CDR3 region is CASSYGTSGTYEQYF. As DNA, the CDR3 is TGTGCCAGCAGTTACGGTACTAGCGGGACCTACGAGCAGTACTTC. This chain uses TRBV6-5 with TRBJ2-7; 10 nucleotides agree with TRBD2. Germline CDR1 is MNHEY and CDR2 is SVGAGI. The CDR3 is 15 residues long. Germline trimming cut 2 bases from V and 2 bases from J; bases unmatched to any gene: 3.

The J gene is TRBJ1-3, the V gene TRBV15; tentative D call: TRBD1 (5 bases). Trimming cost V 4 bases and J 8 bases, with 15 bases left between them. The CDR3 spans 14 residues. Germline V gene data show CDR1 as LNHNV and CDR2 as YYDKDF (reference sequence). The CDR3 DNA follows: TGTGCCACCAGCACACGACAGTCAGCAGACACCATATATTTT. Translating gives CATSTRQSADTIYF.

Concerning this clone itself: The same CDR3 arises from other DNA sequences in this sample as well. The CDR3 loop is CASSFLGGETQYF. CDR3 bases: TGCGCCAGCAGCTTCCTAGGGGGGGAGACCCAGTACTTC. This sequence joins TRBV5-1 and TRBJ2-5; D may correspond to TRBD1 or TRBD2 (6 bases each). V was cut by 2 bases and J by 5 bases, with 10 bases left in between. CDR3 length equals 13 residues. The germline V gene has CDR1 SGHRS and CDR2 YFSETQ.

This chain connects TRBV27 to TRBJ2-7, with D possibly called TRBD1 or TRBD2 (5 bases each). CDR3 length: 13 amino acids. Trimming took 6 bases from V and 5 from J, leaving 14 bases between them. Germline CDR1 MNHEY, CDR2 SMNVEV (reference sequence). Here the CDR3 reads CASRWDAGDEQYF. The CDR3 DNA is TGTGCCAGCAGGTGGGACGCCGGGGACGAGCAGTACTTC.

As regards this clone: The sample carries other DNA sequences with the same CDR3. The CDR3 DNA reads TGTGCCTGGAGTCGGGGGACAGGGGAAGAGACCCAGTACTTC. Its protein is CAWSRGTGEETQYF. The chain joins TRBV30 to TRBJ2-5, with 10 bases that match TRBD1. This CDR3 contains 14 residues. Per germline, CDR1 GTSNPN and CDR2 SVGIG (reference sequence). Germline trimming cut 2 bases from V and 3 bases from J; bases unmatched to any gene: 3.

The chain employs TRBV28 and TRBJ1-6; 7 bases agree with TRBD1. The CDR3 sequence is 14 residues long. J gave up 9 bases and V 4 bases, and 6 bases lay outside the gene matches. Germline V gene lookup returns CDR1 MDHEN and CDR2 SYDVKM. As DNA, the CDR3 is TGTGCCAGCAGTTCCACAGGGGAGGGTTCACCCCTCCACTTT. Translated: CASSSTGEGSPLHF.